Each of the 26 T cell receptor beta chains below was sequenced from the same sample in a study of PD-L1 blockade in urothelial cancer. Time point: pretreatment peripheral blood. Measured with immunoSEQ multiplex PCR; TCRdb has only the in-frame clones, and not every one. The data show about 72,000 clones, 86% seen once. The source material was PBMCs, sampled around atezolizumab (anti-PD-L1) treatment. All receptors come from a man in his fifties or sixties with urothelial cancer.

The gene calls are TRBV27 and TRBJ1-3; D is unresolved. Germline V lookup: CDR1 MNHEY, CDR2 SMNVEV (reference sequence). This CDR3 is built from 14 residues. The V and J ends lost 2 bases and 8 bases respectively, with 13 bases between them. The CDR3 spells CASSLTGAMDTIYF. CDR3 nucleotides: TGTGCCAGCAGTTTAACGGGAGCTATGGACACCATATATTTT.

The V call is TRBV15, the J call TRBJ1-2, with 10 positions matching TRBD1. J was trimmed by 4 bases and V by 9 bases; bases with no gene match: 8. Germline assignment: CDR1 LNHNV and CDR2 YYDKDF (reference sequence). The CDR3 runs 14 residues. CDR3 amino acids: CATGQGPRSYGYTF. The DNA for the CDR3 is TGTGCCACGGGACAGGGGCCGAGGAGCTATGGCTACACCTTC. Full variable domain (outside the CDR3, taken from reference TRBV15 and TRBJ1-2): DAMVIQNPRYQVTQFGKPVTLSCSQTLNHNVMYWYQQKSSQAPKLLFHYYDKDFNNEADTPDNFQSRRPNTSFCFLDIRSPGLGDTAMYLCATGQGPRSYGYTFGSGTRLTVV.

This rearrangement joins TRBV6-5 to TRBJ2-7; 10 bases are shared with TRBD2. Trimming took 4 bases from V and 5 from J; bases not matched to a gene: 5. Germline CDR1 MNHEY, CDR2 SVGAGI. The CDR3 sequence is 14 residues long. The CDR3 is CASSSRTSGDEQYF. The CDR3 bases are TGTGCCAGCAGTTCCCGGACTAGCGGAGACGAGCAGTACTTC.

The chain joins TRBV27 to TRBJ2-5; TRBD1 might be the D (5 bases). This CDR3 comprises 15 residues. V lost 6 bases and J lost 4, with 18 bases in between. Looked up from germline, CDR1 is MNHEY and CDR2 is SMNVEV (reference sequence). The CDR3 nucleotides read TGTGCCAGCAGCAAGGACAATGGGTGGGGAGAGACCCAGTACTTC. Its protein product is CASSKDNGWGETQYF.

Concerning this clone itself: Within the sample, other DNA sequences also encode this same CDR3. The chain carries TRBV5-1 and TRBJ2-7; TRBD1 aligns across 9 bases. V trimming: 2 bases; J trimming: 2 bases; junction bases outside the gene matches: 2. CDR1 is SGHRS and CDR2 is YFSETQ in the germline V gene. This CDR3 is 14 amino acids long. CDR3 sequence reads: CASSFGTGTYEQYF. The CDR3 region has the DNA TGCGCCAGCAGCTTCGGGACAGGGACCTACGAGCAGTACTTC. The variable domain in full, completed from reference TRBV5-1 and TRBJ2-7, reads KAGVTQTPRYLIKTRGQQVTLSCSPISGHRSVSWYQQTPGQGLQFLFEYFSETQRNKGNFPGRFSGRQFSNSRSEMNVSTLELGDSALYLCASSFGTGTYEQYFGPGTRLTVT.

The chain has TRBV13 and TRBJ2-7, with 8 positions matching TRBD1. V dropped 2 bases and J dropped 3; count of bases not matched to a gene: 3. The CDR3 spans 14 residues. Germline V lookup: CDR1 PRHDT, CDR2 FYEKMQ (reference sequence). The CDR3 region is CASSLPGGGYEQYF. The CDR3 nucleotides are TGTGCCAGCAGCTTACCAGGGGGCGGCTACGAGCAGTACTTC.

The J gene is TRBJ1-6, the V gene TRBV7-2; 8 nucleotides match TRBD1. There are 14 residues in the CDR3. CDR1 is SGHTA and CDR2 is FQGNSA in the germline V gene. J was trimmed by 12 bases and V by 2 bases; bases with no gene match: 6. CDR3 nucleotides: TGTGCCAGCAGCTTAAGGGACAGGAAAGGACCCCTCCACTTT. It yields the protein CASSLRDRKGPLHF.

The chain has TRBV28 and TRBJ1-6; TRBD1 is a possible D gene (6 bases). V shed 6 bases and J shed 6 bases, with 12 bases lying between them. This CDR3 spans 14 amino acids. Germline-derived CDR1 and CDR2 are MDHEN and SYDVKM. CDR3 residues: CASSLIGGNSPLHF. In DNA form, the CDR3 reads TGTGCCAGCAGCCTGATAGGGGGTAATTCACCCCTCCACTTT.

The genes are TRBV6-1 and TRBJ1-1, with TRBD1 identical over 7 bases. V shed 5 bases and J 0 bases; nucleotides not matched to a gene: 3. CDR1 is MNHNS, CDR2 SASEGT, per germline. The CDR3 spans 14 residues. The chain's CDR3 is CASSIQGLNTEAFF. DNA for the CDR3: TGTGCCAGCAGTATACAGGGGCTGAACACTGAAGCTTTCTTT.

The J gene is TRBJ2-2, the V gene TRBV30, with 10 nucleotides matching TRBD2. The V segment lost 4 bases and the J segment 6 bases; nucleotides outside the gene matches: 5. Germline V CDR1 and CDR2: GTSNPN, SVGIG (reference sequence). CDR3 size: 14 residues. In DNA form, the CDR3 reads TGTGCCTGGAATCCGGGACTAGCGTCCGGGGAGCTGTTTTTT. Translating it yields CAWNPGLASGELFF.

The V and J genes are TRBV18 and TRBJ2-5, with unresolved D. This CDR3 spans 13 amino acids. Germline V gene lookup returns CDR1 KGHSH and CDR2 LQKENI. V was trimmed by 2 bases and J by 4 bases, leaving 8 bases between them. The CDR3, as DNA: TGTGCCAGCTCACCATTGCTGGCAGAGACCCAGTACTTC. Residues: CASSPLLAETQYF. The full variable domain, with the rest looked up from reference TRBV18 and TRBJ2-5, is NAGVMQNPRHLVRRRGQEARLRCSPMKGHSHVYWYRQLPEEGLKFMVYLQKENIIDESGMPKERFSAEFPKEGPSILRIQQVVRGDSAAYFCASSPLLAETQYFGPGTRLLVL.

The chain combines TRBV14 with TRBJ2-7; 8 positions match TRBD1. After removal of 4 bases from V and 7 bases from J, the junction contained 9 bases not matched to a gene. From germline, CDR1 is SGHDN and CDR2 FVKESK. The CDR3 runs 14 residues. CDR3 DNA: TGTGCCAGCAGCCTTACAGGGGGAACCTGGGAGCAGTACTTC. Translated, it gives CASSLTGGTWEQYF.

Only one count was recorded for this clone. The V gene is TRBV9, the J gene TRBJ1-1; tentative D call: TRBD1 (5 bases). The CDR3 spans 14 residues. V gave up 4 bases and J gave up 1 base, with 11 bases separating them. Germline-derived CDR1 and CDR2 are SGDLS and YYNGEE. The CDR3 nucleotides read TGTGCCAGCAGCTCCAGGGTGGGGAACACTGAAGCTTTCTTT. It codes for CASSSRVGNTEAFF.

This clone was detected only once. The chain recombines TRBV7-3 with TRBJ1-2, with D hard to call. The CDR3 has 15 amino acids. V shed 3 bases and J shed 7 bases, with 18 bases lying between them. The germline CDR1 and CDR2 sequences are SGHTA and FQGTGA. CDR3 loop: CASSLSPGRGGGYTF. In DNA form, the CDR3 reads TGTGCCAGCAGCTTGAGCCCGGGCCGAGGAGGTGGCTACACCTTC.

This chain links TRBV18 with TRBJ1-2; 8 nucleotides match TRBD1. Germline V gives CDR1 KGHSH, CDR2 LQKENI. V trimming: 3 bases; J trimming: 4 bases; junction bases outside the gene matches: 7. This CDR3 region has 15 residues. The CDR3 is CASSPGTGTPYGYTF. CDR3 nucleotides: TGTGCCAGCTCACCGGGGACAGGAACTCCCTATGGCTACACCTTC.

The genes are TRBV6-5 and TRBJ1-2; 8 bases are shared with TRBD1. Germline lookup yields CDR1 MNHEY and CDR2 SVGAGI. Trimming removed 6 bases from V and 5 bases from J; junction bases left unmatched: 8. This CDR3 region has 14 residues. CDR3 region: CASSRDRFVYGYTF. In DNA form, the CDR3 reads TGTGCCAGCAGCCGGGACAGGTTTGTTTATGGCTACACCTTC.

The rearrangement joins TRBV7-2 to TRBJ2-2, with 7 bases identical to TRBD1. The CDR3 loop spans 15 amino acids. Germline V gives CDR1 SGHTA, CDR2 FQGNSA. The V gene end was trimmed by 0 bases and the J gene end by 5 bases; junction bases not matched to a gene: 3. The CDR3 region is CASSLAGGRTGELFF. The CDR3 nucleotides are TGTGCCAGCAGCTTAGCAGGGGGCCGGACCGGGGAGCTGTTTTTT.

The V call is TRBV6-5, the J call TRBJ2-6, with 7 bases aligning to TRBD2. This CDR3 is built from 16 residues. CDR1 is MNHEY, CDR2 SVGAGI, per germline. V shed 0 bases, J shed 2 bases, and the junction held 1 base outside the gene matches. Here the CDR3 DNA reads TGTGCCAGCAGTTACTCAGGACTAGCTGGGGCCAACGTCCTGACTTTC. Translation: CASSYSGLAGANVLTF.

This sequence joins TRBV7-9 and TRBJ2-4; 10 bases line up with TRBD2. The V and J ends lost 6 bases and 9 bases, in that order; junction bases with no gene match: 8. The germline V gene encodes CDR1 SEHNR and CDR2 FQNEAQ (reference sequence). This CDR3 has 14 residues. The CDR3 DNA sequence: TGTGCCAGCAGGAACCTAGCGGGGGAGGGCATTCAGTACTTC. Its translation: CASRNLAGEGIQYF. Full variable domain (missing parts from reference TRBV7-9 and TRBJ2-4): DTGVSQNPRHKITKRGQNVTFRCDPISEHNRLYWYRQTLGQGPEFLTYFQNEAQLEKSRLLSDRFSAERPKGSFSTLEIQRTEQGDSAMYLCASRNLAGEGIQYFGAGTRLSVL.

The DNA for the CDR3 is TGCGCCAGCAGCGCAGGGACCGGGGGGGAGACCCAGTACTTC. Its translation is CASSAGTGGETQYF. The chain is built from TRBV5-1 and TRBJ2-5, with 7 bases lining up with TRBD2. Germline loops: CDR1 SGHRS, CDR2 YFSETQ. The CDR3 has 14 amino acids. V shed 4 bases, J shed 5 bases, and the junction held 8 bases outside the gene matches.

This chain joins TRBV12-5 and TRBJ2-4; no clear D. The CDR3 has 10 residues. Germline values: CDR1 LGHNT, CDR2 FRNRAP. Trimming stripped 5 bases from V and 10 bases from J, with 6 bases between. The CDR3 nucleotides read TGTGCTAGTGGTGTCCCAATTCAGTACTTC. Its protein is CASGVPIQYF.

This rearrangement joins TRBV19 to TRBJ1-5, with D unclear. CDR1 is LNHDA, CDR2 SQIVND, per germline (reference sequence). This CDR3 has 16 residues. Trimming stripped 0 bases from V and 0 bases from J, with 9 bases between. The CDR3 here is CASSIDPSGSNQPQHF. CDR3 coding DNA: TGTGCCAGTAGTATAGATCCCTCGGGTAGCAATCAGCCCCAGCATTTT.

The gene calls are TRBV7-3 and TRBJ2-1; TRBD1 agrees at 7 bases. Germline V gene sequence: CDR1 SGHTA, CDR2 FQGTGA. V was clipped by 2 bases and J by 6 bases; unmatched bases: 7. This CDR3 is built from 15 residues. This CDR3 is CASSLDPGQLNEQFF. CDR3 nucleotides: TGTGCCAGCAGCTTAGATCCGGGACAGCTCAATGAGCAGTTCTTC.

The chain combines TRBV6-5 with TRBJ1-2; possibly TRBD1 for D (6 bases). Trimming cost V 4 bases and J 2 bases, with 11 bases left between them. Germline loops: CDR1 MNHEY, CDR2 SVGAGI. This CDR3 has 14 residues. The CDR3 region has the DNA TGTGCCAGCAGTTTGGGCAGGGGAAACTATGGCTACACCTTC. Translating it yields CASSLGRGNYGYTF.

This clone came up once. The chain uses TRBV5-1 and TRBJ2-3; TRBD1 aligns across 7 bases. With V trimmed by 6 bases and J by 0 bases, 7 bases remained unmatched. The germline V gene has CDR1 SGHRS and CDR2 YFSETQ. The CDR3 has 15 residues. CDR3 nucleotide sequence: TGCGCCAGCACCAGGACAGGCTCTAGCACAGATACGCAGTATTTT. It specifies CASTRTGSSTDTQYF.

The chain has TRBV20-1 and TRBJ2-3, with TRBD2 matching 7 bases. Unmatched junction bases numbered 1, after V lost 5 bases and J lost 5 bases. This CDR3 has 11 amino acids. CDR1 DFQATT and CDR2 SNEGSKA come from the germline V gene (reference sequence). For the CDR3, the DNA is TGCAGTGCTCAGCGGGAAGATACGCAGTATTTT. Translating gives CSAQREDTQYF.